This T cell receptor beta chain was identified during a study of cytomegalovirus exposure and HLA in healthy donors (dated by TCRdb to 2017 to 2019). With regard to the full study: An earlier analysis of roughly 630 of the donors reported 250 to 350 Gb of sequence data and 100 million to 140 million unique TCR beta sequences from roughly 180 million T cells. In a later analysis, previously published TCR beta repertoires from 550 to 700 donors were re-analyzed and high-resolution HLA genotyping was added so that TCR occurrence patterns could be studied. To predict cytomegalovirus infection status, the study brought together high-throughput TCR immunosequencing, statistical association of individual TCRs with disease status, and machine learning. Besides the first cohort of around 670 subjects, a separate validation cohort made up of 95 to 150 different subjects was used. Among some 400 genotyped donors of the cohort, an average of approximately 200,000 unique TCR beta nucleotide sequences was sequenced per donor, of which roughly 17% were non-productive. Four or five DR-DQ haplotypes were handled as single units for association and clustering, since linkage in the cohort was strong. A later genetic analysis took genome-wide SNP genotypes for about three fifths of the 666 donors and used that subset as a discovery cohort. Alongside the repertoire data, information on donor age, sex, ethnicity and CMV serostatus was compiled. HLA typing included class I and class II loci at four-digit resolution. The study aimed to test whether cataloging public T cell receptors could reveal signatures of past pathogen exposure. An early release that covered about 640 HLA-typed donors contained approximately 300 gigabases of sequencing data and around 80 million unique TCR sequences. Rather than drawing on any new phenotypic data, the later analysis identified candidate immune exposures from TCR beta sequences and the way those sequences occurred across donors. Of the approximately 400 genotyped donors, 81% were placed in the genetic ancestry cluster associated with self-reported Caucasian donors. An earlier analysis of 587 of the donors applied high-throughput TCR beta sequencing to assess whether each TCR beta V gene segment acted as functional or pseudogenic. Typing coverage varied by locus: roughly 620-640 donors for A, B, C, DRB1 and DQB1; more than 500 for DQA1; 600 to 610 for DPA1; 450 to 480 for DPB1. Every repertoire in the discovery cohort had been generated on one and the same sequencing platform. The study profiled the T cell repertoires of about 720 subjects by immunosequencing and related them to cytomegalovirus serostatus. Study-wide conclusions, independent of this receptor: A later analysis found that HLA-associated TCR beta chains were more clonally expanded and had lower generation probabilities than equally common non-associated chains. A further reported finding was that TCR beta sequences accurately predicted the HLA-A and HLA-B alleles for most subjects in the first cohort. The study listed 150 to 200 TCR beta chains as associated with cytomegalovirus. In a later genetic analysis, a missense DCLRE1C variant was associated with V-gene and J-gene trimming of TCR beta chains, and the association was replicated in an independent cohort. According to a later genetic analysis, donors in an Asian-associated ancestry cluster had fewer N-insertions in productive TCRs than the roughly 670-donor mean. An earlier analysis of 587 of the donors showed that most TCR beta V segments appeared in productive rearrangements either about 87% or about 30% of the time, which broadly matched IMGT annotations. In vitro tests confirmed that a few of the cytomegalovirus-associated TCR beta chains recognize cytomegalovirus antigens. HLA typing was unavailable for some donors at each locus, so association tests used only the typed subset. Most CMV-associated TCR beta chains appeared to be HLA-restricted in a later analysis, and the HLA associations seemed to be driven largely by CMV exposure. Only TCR beta chains were sequenced in this cohort, and the absence of alpha or paired-chain data limited detectable features. Linkage disequilibrium might explain the correlated functional status among segregating V segments, but an unknown experimental factor could not be ruled out. It was suggested by the authors that the approach could potentially be generalized to other disease states and immunological phenotypes. The classifier was reported to diagnose cytomegalovirus status with high specificity and sensitivity in both the original cohort and the validation cohort. Some IMGT-functional V segments, including TRBV6-2 and TRBV6-3, could not be distinguished by the 87-base-pair reads and were therefore excluded. Immune exposure information for the cohort was limited to CMV serostatus. The sequencing pipeline was judged likely to have produced a cluster of highly shared sequence variants as a technical artifact. According to a later analysis, TCR association rates differed among HLA loci, with DRB1 alleles showing the most associated TCRs and HLA-C alleles showing the fewest. Most TCR sequences were seen in very few donors, while some public TCRs were found in many individuals. In a later analysis, around 17,000 TCR beta sequences were associated with specific HLA alleles at a false discovery rate of 0.05. Strong co-occurrence of HLA alleles, especially DR and DQ, made assigning TCR associations to individual alleles difficult. Because counts were too low, more than 15 rarely observed V segments, including chromosome 9 orphons, were left out of the earlier analysis of over 550 of the donors. A later analysis reported that several top co-occurrence clusters appeared linked to parvovirus B19, influenza, CMV and Epstein-Barr virus. Roughly uniform sequencing depth across donors was assumed in presence/absence analyses, although this assumption may not hold.

Regarding this clone: Its antigen specificity is not known. Base qualities are not provided; no much larger clone lies one nucleotide away.

In total, around 600 healthy bone marrow donors made up the cohort. At the time of sampling, all cohort members were nominally healthy, though unrecorded immune exposures were likely present. The donor tested CMV seropositive, placing the donor among the roughly 270 seropositive members of the cohort. Every donor gave a peripheral blood sample, and the peripheral blood mononuclear cells from that sample were used for TCR beta sequencing. Genomic DNA extraction from the blood cell samples was performed with the Qiagen DNeasy Blood Extraction Kit. Library method: the immunoSEQ multiplex PCR assay. The multiplex PCR relied on a mix of 60 forward primers for TCR Vbeta segments and 13 reverse primers for TCR Jbeta segments. The CDR3 region of rearranged TCR beta genes was amplified from genomic DNA with a multiplex PCR assay. On the Illumina HiSeq System, the amplified TCR beta libraries were sequenced as 87-base-pair reads. The authors processed their data as follows. A later analysis tallied tens of millions of unique TCR beta chains across the approximately 670 repertoires, and 10 million to 11 million of those chains were shared by two or more donors. Raw reads were error-corrected and collapsed into unique sequences by a nearest-neighbor algorithm in which closely related sequences were merged to remove PCR and sequencing errors. To assign V, D and J gene segments, CDR3 sequences were aligned to IMGT reference sequences. For a sequence to be retained, at least a six-nucleotide match to both a V gene segment and a J gene segment was required. A rearrangement counted as productive if the CDR3 had no stop codons and remained in frame with V and J, and every other rearrangement counted as non-productive. CDR3 was defined by IMGT convention, running from the second conserved V-encoded cysteine to the conserved J-encoded phenylalanine. The earlier analysis of fewer than 700 of the donors excluded sequences that lacked an unambiguous match to a single V gene segment. In an earlier analysis of approximately 590 of the donors, V segments were called functional above 56.7% productive rearrangements and were called segregating when the between-donor standard deviation exceeded 5%. A statistical classification framework was developed to diagnose cytomegalovirus status using the catalog of TCR beta chain sequences. In a later analysis, V and J genes were assigned by comparing TCR nucleotide sequences against IMGT/GENE-DB human TR gene sequences. Using the TCRdist pipeline, a later analysis assigned CDR3 sequences along with most-parsimonious VDJ recombination scenarios. A later analysis defined each TCR beta chain by its CDR3 amino acid sequence plus V-gene family, and excluded reads lacking a unique V-gene family. In a later analysis, a few hundred highly shared, low-generation-probability nucleotide sequences were removed to address suspected cross-contamination and a sequencing artifact. For each public chain, a later analysis derived a clonal expansion index from normalized ranks of inferred template counts within each repertoire. In a later analysis, generation probabilities were computed using a VDJ recombination model fitted to out-of-frame rearrangements, and the results were checked against IGoR. A later analysis scored TCR-TCR, TCR-HLA and TCR-CMV co-occurrence with hypergeometric tests, applying a repertoire-size bias correction to TCR pairs. False discovery rates were estimated in a later analysis by permuting HLA or CMV assignments 20 times. A later analysis grouped co-occurring TCRs with DBSCAN, adding TCRdist sequence similarity when clustering within HLA-allele-positive subsets. Repertoires with fewer than 30,000 or more than 120,000 public chains, plus five repertoires with anomalous nucleotide sharing, were excluded from co-occurrence clustering. TCRdb re-hosts the immuneACCESS table, in-frame sequences only. Its copies lack some clones; in the studies checked, an unresolved V gene accounts for under half of them, and the cause for the rest is not known. From that table come the V and J calls and clone size; the DNA was used to work out D and trimming. Across this sample there are about 140,000 clones, with approximately 78% seen only once. The ten biggest clones cover about 3.4% of the sample.

Its CDR3 holds 14 amino acids, cysteine through phenylalanine. The read is trimmed to its CDR3 DNA, 42 bases read in frame from base 1. V lost 1 base and J lost 8 bases, and the count of bases not matched to a germline gene is 3. Reading the germline V gene gives CDR1 MGHRA and CDR2 YSYEKL. The chain is assembled from TRBV4-1 and TRBJ2-3, and 10 junctional nucleotides match TRBD2. The source is a young man in good health and CMV-seropositive. Sample: PBMCs. The CDR3 is CASSQVLAGTTQYF. The sequenced DNA: TGCGCCAGCAGCCAAGTACTAGCGGGAACTACGCAGTATTTT.